The clone carrying this T cell receptor beta chain was counted only a few times. The ends were cut back, 7 bases at V and 4 bases at J, with 19 bases in the middle. This CDR3 has 15 amino acids. Germline V gene data show CDR1 as MNHEY and CDR2 as SVGAGI. The method was immunoSEQ multiplex PCR; TCRdb's version includes in-frame clones alone and lacks a portion of them. The data contain 2.3 million or so clones, more than 80% of them seen just once; the ten biggest clones take up about 0.37%. These data originate in a study of shared clonotypes between healthy human individuals. The origin of this receptor is a young man in good health. Some clones in this sample may be carry-over from other donors' samples. V and J are TRBV6-5 and TRBJ1-2; D might be TRBD1 (5 bases). What was sequenced was naive CD4+ T cells from PBMCs. Subset here: CD45RA+ positively selected. DNA for the CDR3: TGTGCCAGCACCATAGGAGGGTCTAGGGGCTATGGCTACACCTTC. Its protein product is CASTIGGSRGYGYTF.